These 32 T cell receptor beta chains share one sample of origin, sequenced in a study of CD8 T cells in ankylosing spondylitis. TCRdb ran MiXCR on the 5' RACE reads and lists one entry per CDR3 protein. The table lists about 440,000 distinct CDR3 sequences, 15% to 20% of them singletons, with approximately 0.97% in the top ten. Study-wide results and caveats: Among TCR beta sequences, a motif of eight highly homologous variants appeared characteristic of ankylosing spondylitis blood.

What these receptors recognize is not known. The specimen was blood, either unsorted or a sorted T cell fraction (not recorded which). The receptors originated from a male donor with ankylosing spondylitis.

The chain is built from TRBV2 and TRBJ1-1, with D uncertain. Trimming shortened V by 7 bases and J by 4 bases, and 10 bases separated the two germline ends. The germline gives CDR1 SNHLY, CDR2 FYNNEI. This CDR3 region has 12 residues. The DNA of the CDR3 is TGTGCCAGCATCGAGGTTGCCACTGAAGCTTTCTTT. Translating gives CASIEVATEAFF.

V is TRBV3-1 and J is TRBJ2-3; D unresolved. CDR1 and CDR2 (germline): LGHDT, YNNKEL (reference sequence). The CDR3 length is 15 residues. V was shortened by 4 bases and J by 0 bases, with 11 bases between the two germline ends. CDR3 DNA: TGTGCCAGCAGCCCGACTCAGGACAGCACAGATACGCAGTATTTT. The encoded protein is CASSPTQDSTDTQYF.

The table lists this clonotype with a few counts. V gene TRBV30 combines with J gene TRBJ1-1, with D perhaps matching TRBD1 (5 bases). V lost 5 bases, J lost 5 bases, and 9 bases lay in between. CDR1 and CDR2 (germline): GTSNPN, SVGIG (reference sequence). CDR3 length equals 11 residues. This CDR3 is CAWGGRTEAFF. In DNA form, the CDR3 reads TGTGCCTGGGGGGGGAGGACTGAAGCTTTCTTT. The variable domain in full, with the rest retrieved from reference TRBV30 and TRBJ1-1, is SQTIHQWPATLVQPVGSPLSLECTVEGTSNPNLYWYRQAAGRGLQLLFYSVGIGQISSEVPQNLSASRPQDRQFILSSKKLLLSDSGFYLCAWGGRTEAFFGQGTRLTVV.

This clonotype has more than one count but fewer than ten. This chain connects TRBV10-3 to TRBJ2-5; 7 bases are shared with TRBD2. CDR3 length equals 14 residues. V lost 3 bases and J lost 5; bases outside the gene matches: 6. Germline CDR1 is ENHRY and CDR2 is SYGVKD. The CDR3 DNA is TGTGCCATCAGTGACTTGCGGGGGAGGGAGACCCAGTACTTC. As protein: CAISDLRGRETQYF.

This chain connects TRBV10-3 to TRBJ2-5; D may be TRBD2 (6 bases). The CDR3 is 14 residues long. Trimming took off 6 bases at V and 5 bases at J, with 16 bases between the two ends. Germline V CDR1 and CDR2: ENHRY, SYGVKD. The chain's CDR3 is CAISIGGALETQYF. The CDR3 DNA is TGTGCCATCAGCATCGGGGGAGCCCTGGAGACCCAGTACTTC.

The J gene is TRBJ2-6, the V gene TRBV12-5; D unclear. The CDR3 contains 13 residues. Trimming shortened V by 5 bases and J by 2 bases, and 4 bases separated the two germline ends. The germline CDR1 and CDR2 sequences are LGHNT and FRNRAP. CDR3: CASGPAGANVLTF. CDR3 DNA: TGTGCTAGTGGTCCGGCTGGGGCCAACGTCCTGACTTTC.

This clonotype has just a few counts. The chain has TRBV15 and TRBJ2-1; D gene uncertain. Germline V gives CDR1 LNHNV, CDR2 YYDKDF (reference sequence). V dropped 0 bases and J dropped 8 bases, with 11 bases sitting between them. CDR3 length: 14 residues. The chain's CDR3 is CATSRDPSPDEQFF. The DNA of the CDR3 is TGTGCCACCAGCAGAGATCCGAGCCCCGATGAGCAGTTCTTC.

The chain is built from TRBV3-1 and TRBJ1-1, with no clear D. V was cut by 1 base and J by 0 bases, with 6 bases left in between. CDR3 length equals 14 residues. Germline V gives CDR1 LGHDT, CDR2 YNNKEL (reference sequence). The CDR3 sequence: CASSQVGMNTEAFF. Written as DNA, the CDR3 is TGTGCCAGCAGCCAAGTTGGGATGAACACTGAAGCTTTCTTT.

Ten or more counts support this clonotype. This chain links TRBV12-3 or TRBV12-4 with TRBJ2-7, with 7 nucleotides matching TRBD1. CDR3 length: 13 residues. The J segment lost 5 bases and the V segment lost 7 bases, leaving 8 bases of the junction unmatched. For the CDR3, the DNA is TGTGCCAGCACCTTGACAGGGTCCCACGAGCAGTACTTC. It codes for CASTLTGSHEQYF.

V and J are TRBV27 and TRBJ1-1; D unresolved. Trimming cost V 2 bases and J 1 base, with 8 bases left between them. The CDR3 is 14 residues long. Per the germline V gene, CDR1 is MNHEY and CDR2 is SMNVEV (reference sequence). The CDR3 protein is CASSLRRANTEAFF. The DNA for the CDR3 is TGTGCCAGCAGTTTAAGACGAGCGAACACTGAAGCTTTCTTT.

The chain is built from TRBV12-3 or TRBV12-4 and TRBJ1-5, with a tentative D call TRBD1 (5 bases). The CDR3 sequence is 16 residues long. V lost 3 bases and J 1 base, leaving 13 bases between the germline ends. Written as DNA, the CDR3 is TGTGCCAGCAGTTTTCGTTCAGGGCTAAGCAATCAGCCCCAGCATTTT. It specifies CASSFRSGLSNQPQHF.

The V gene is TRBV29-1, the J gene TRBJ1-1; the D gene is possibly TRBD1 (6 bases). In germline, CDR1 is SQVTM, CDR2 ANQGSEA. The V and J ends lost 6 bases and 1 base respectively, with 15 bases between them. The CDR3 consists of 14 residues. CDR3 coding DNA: TGCAGCGTCCTCACAGGACAGAGGAACACTGAAGCTTTCTTT. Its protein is CSVLTGQRNTEAFF.

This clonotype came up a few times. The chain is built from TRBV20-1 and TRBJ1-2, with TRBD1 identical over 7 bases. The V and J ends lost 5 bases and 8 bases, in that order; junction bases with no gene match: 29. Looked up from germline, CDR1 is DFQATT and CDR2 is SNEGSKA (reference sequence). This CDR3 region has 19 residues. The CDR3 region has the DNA TGCAGTGCTCAACGGGGGGACAGCCGACTCCCTAGCCCCCGGATGGGCTACACCTTC. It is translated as CSAQRGDSRLPSPRMGYTF.

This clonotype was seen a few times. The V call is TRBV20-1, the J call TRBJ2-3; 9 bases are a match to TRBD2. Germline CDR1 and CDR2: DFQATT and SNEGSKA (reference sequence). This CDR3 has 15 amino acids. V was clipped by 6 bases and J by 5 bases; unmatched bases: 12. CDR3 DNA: TGCAGTGCCAACGGGCGGGGGGGCCCGCGAGATACGCAGTATTTT. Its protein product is CSANGRGGPRDTQYF.

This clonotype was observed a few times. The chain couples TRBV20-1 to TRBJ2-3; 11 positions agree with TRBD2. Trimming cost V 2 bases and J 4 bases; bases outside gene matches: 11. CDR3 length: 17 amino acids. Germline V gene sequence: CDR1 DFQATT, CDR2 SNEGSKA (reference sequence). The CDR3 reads CSARKTSGGPGADTQYF. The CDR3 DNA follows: TGCAGTGCTAGAAAAACTAGCGGGGGTCCGGGGGCAGATACGCAGTATTTT.

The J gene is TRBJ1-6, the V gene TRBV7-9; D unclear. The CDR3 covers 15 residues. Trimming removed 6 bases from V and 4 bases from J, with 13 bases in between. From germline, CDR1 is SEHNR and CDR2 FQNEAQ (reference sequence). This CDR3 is CASSSPDGYNSPLHF. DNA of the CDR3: TGTGCCAGCAGTTCCCCCGACGGATATAATTCACCCCTCCACTTT.

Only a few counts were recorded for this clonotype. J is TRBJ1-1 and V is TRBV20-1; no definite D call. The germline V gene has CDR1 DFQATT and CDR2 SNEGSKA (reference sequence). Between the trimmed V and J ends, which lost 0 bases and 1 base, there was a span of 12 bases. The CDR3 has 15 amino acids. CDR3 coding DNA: TGCAGTGCTAGAGACCCCGGTAGCTGGAACACTGAAGCTTTCTTT. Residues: CSARDPGSWNTEAFF.

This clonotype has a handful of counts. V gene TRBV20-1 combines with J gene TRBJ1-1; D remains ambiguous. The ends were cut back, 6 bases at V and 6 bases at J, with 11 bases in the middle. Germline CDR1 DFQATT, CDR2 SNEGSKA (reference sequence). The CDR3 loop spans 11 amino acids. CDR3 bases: TGCAGTGCAAGTTCGGGGTCTGAAGCTTTCTTT. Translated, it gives CSASSGSEAFF.

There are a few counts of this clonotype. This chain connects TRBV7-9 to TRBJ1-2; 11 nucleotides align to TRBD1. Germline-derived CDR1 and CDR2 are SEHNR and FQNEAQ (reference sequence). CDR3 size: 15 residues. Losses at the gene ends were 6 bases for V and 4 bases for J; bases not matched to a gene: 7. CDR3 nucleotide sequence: TGTGCCAGCAGTTTGGACAGGGGGCAAGGCTATGGCTACACCTTC. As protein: CASSLDRGQGYGYTF.

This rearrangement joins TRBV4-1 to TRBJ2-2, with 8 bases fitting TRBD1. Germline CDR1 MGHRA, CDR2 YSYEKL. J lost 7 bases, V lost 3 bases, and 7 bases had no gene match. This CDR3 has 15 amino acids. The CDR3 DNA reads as TGCGCCAGCAGCCAGGAGGACAGGGCGGGCGGGGAGCTGTTTTTT. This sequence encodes CASSQEDRAGGELFF.

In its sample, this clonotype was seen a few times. CDR3 region: CASSQAGNTEAFF. The CDR3 coding sequence is TGTGCCAGCAGCCAAGCAGGGAACACTGAAGCTTTCTTT. This chain uses TRBV3-1 with TRBJ1-1; D gene ambiguous. Germline loops: CDR1 LGHDT, CDR2 YNNKEL (reference sequence). The germline V and J ends were trimmed by 1 base and 1 base, with 4 bases remaining between them. The CDR3 consists of 13 residues.

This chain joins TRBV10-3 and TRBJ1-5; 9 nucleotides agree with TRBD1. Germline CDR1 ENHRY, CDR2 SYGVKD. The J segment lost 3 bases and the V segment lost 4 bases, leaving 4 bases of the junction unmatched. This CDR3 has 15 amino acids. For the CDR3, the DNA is TGTGCCATCAGTGCGGGACAGGGCTACAATCAGCCCCAGCATTTT. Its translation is CAISAGQGYNQPQHF.

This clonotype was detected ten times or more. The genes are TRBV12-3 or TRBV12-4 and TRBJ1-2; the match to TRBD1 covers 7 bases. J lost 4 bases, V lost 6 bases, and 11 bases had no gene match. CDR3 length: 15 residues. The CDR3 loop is CASRYPGAGGYGYTF. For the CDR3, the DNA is TGTGCCAGCAGATATCCGGGGGCAGGGGGCTATGGCTACACCTTC.

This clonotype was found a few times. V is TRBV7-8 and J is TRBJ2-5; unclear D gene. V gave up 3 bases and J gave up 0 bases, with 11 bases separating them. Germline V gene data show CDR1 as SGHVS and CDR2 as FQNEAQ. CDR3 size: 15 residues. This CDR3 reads CASSFGRTYQETQYF. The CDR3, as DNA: TGTGCCAGCAGCTTTGGACGGACGTACCAAGAGACCCAGTACTTC.

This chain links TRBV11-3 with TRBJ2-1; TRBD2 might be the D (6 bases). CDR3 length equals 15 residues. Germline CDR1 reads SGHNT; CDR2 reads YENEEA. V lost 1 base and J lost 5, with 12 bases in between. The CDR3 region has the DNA TGTGCCAGCAGCTTAGGGGCTAGCGAAGACAATGAGCAGTTCTTC. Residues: CASSLGASEDNEQFF.

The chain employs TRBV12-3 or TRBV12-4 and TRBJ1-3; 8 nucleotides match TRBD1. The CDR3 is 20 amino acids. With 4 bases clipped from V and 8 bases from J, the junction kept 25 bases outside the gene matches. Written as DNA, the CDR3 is TGTGCCAGCAGTTCTCGCCTGTGGGCAGGGGGCGGCCAACCACGAGACACCATATATTTT. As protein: CASSSRLWAGGGQPRDTIYF.

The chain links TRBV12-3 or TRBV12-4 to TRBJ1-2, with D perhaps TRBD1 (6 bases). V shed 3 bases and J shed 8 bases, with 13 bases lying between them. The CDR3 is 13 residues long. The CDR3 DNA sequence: TGTGCCAGCAGTTTGAGGGGGTTGAGCGGCTACACCTTC. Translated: CASSLRGLSGYTF.

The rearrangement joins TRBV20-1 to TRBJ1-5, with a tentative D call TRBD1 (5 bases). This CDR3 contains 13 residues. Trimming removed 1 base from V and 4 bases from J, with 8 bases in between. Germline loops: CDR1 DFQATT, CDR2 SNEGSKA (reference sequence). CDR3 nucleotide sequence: TGCAGTGCTAGAGTTCAGGGAAATCAGCCCCAGCATTTT. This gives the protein CSARVQGNQPQHF.

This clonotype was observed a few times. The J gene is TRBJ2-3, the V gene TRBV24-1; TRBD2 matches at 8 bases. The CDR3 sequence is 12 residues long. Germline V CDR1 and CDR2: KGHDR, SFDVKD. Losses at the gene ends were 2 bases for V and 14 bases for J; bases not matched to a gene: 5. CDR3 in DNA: TGTGCCACCAGTGATTATGCGGGAGGCGGGTATTTT. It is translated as CATSDYAGGGYF.

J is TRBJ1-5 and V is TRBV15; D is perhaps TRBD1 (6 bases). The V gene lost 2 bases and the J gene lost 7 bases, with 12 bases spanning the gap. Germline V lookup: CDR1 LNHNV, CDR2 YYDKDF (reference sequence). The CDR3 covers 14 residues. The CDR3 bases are TGTGCCACCAGCAGAAAACAGGGAGGGCAGCCCCAGCATTTT. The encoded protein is CATSRKQGGQPQHF. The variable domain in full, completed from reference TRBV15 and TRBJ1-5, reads DAMVIQNPRYQVTQFGKPVTLSCSQTLNHNVMYWYQQKSSQAPKLLFHYYDKDFNNEADTPDNFQSRRPNTSFCFLDIRSPGLGDTAMYLCATSRKQGGQPQHFGDGTRLSIL.

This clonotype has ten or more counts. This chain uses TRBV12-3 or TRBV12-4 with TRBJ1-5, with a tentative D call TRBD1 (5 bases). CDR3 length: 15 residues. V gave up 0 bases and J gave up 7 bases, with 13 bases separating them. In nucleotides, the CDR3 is TGTGCCAGCAGTTTAGCGGGGACTGGCGACCAGCCCCAGCATTTT. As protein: CASSLAGTGDQPQHF.

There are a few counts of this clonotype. The CDR3 here is CSAKTSGRTYNEQFF. The CDR3, as DNA: TGCAGTGCTAAGACTAGCGGGAGAACCTACAATGAGCAGTTCTTC. V gene TRBV20-1 combines with J gene TRBJ2-1; 12 bases agree with TRBD2. Trimming at V came to 4 bases and at J to 2 bases, leaving 3 bases not matched to a gene. CDR1 DFQATT and CDR2 SNEGSKA come from the germline V gene (reference sequence). This CDR3 spans 15 amino acids.